A selection of T cell receptor beta chains follows, all from one sample in a study of identical twins. TCRdb redid the calling of the 5' RACE reads with MiXCR, one entry per CDR3 protein. The sample has about 890,000 distinct CDR3 sequences; roughly 12% are singletons. This sample was shared with a second study, whose subject was yellow fever vaccine responses in identical twins.

Sample: PBMCs. The receptors shown here come from a woman aged 18-30 years in good health. The CDR3 runs from the conserved cysteine through the conserved F or W. A D gene is named only where the DNA matches it firmly. Not every row has a clone size; where given, it reads once, few, many or a size class.

j_gene,d_gene,v_gene,abundance,len,CDR3aa,CDR3nt
TRBJ2-5,-,TRBV29-1,few,12,CSWGWYQETQYF,TGCAGCTGGGGCTGGTACCAAGAGACCCAGTACTTC
TRBJ2-2,TRBD2,TRBV20-1,-,13,CSAWTSRTGELFF,TGCAGTGCTTGGACTAGTAGGACCGGGGAGCTGTTTTTT
TRBJ2-7,-,TRBV28,-,15,CASSLQGQSSYEQYF,TGTGCCAGCAGTTTACAGGGTCAGAGCTCCTACGAGCAGTACTTC
TRBJ2-3,TRBD2,TRBV10-3,few,16,CAISESTSVSTDTQYF,TGTGCCATCAGTGAGTCGACTAGCGTGAGCACAGATACGCAGTATTTT
TRBJ2-2,TRBD1,TRBV14,once,17,CASSQDLTGGPPGELFF,TGTGCCAGCAGCCAAGATCTGACAGGGGGGCCCCCCGGGGAGCTGTTTTTT
TRBJ2-5,-,TRBV29-1,-,12,CSVGSGGKTQYF,TGCAGCGTTGGGAGCGGCGGAAAGACCCAGTACTTC
TRBJ2-3,-,TRBV7-2,-,15,CASSFSAGYTDTQYF,TGTGCCAGCAGCTTTTCTGCGGGGTACACAGATACGCAGTATTTT
TRBJ1-1,-,TRBV12-3/TRBV12-4,few,14,CASSLRWANTEAFF,TGTGCCAGCAGTTTAAGGTGGGCGAACACTGAAGCTTTCTTT
TRBJ2-2,TRBD2,TRBV27,-,16,CASSFRLAGVPGELFF,TGTGCCAGCAGTTTTCGGCTAGCGGGGGTCCCGGGGGAGCTGTTTTTT
TRBJ2-3,TRBD1,TRBV2,-,15,CASSEDRGVTDTQYF,TGTGCCAGCAGTGAGGACAGGGGGGTCACAGATACGCAGTATTTT
TRBJ2-3,TRBD2,TRBV3-1,few,15,CASSQANGGTDTQYF,TGTGCCAGCAGCCAAGCCAACGGGGGGACAGATACGCAGTATTTT
TRBJ1-5,-,TRBV12-3/TRBV12-4,many,14,CASWGGGRSQAQHF,TGTGCCAGTTGGGGTGGGGGACGGAGCCAGGCCCAGCATTTT
TRBJ1-4,TRBD1,TRBV20-1,few,14,CSARSDRAREKLFF,TGCAGTGCTAGATCGGACAGGGCAAGAGAAAAACTGTTTTTT
TRBJ1-2,TRBD1,TRBV27,-,15,CASTGQASFLDGYTF,TGTGCCAGCACCGGACAGGCCTCGTTTCTTGATGGCTACACCTTC
TRBJ2-1,-,TRBV20-1,few,13,CSATTSGTHEQFF,TGCAGTGCAACGACTAGTGGGACCCATGAGCAGTTCTTC
TRBJ2-1,TRBD2,TRBV25-1,-,15,CASSTQAGEYNEQFF,TGTGCCAGCAGTACCCAAGCGGGAGAGTACAATGAGCAGTTCTTC
TRBJ1-2,TRBD1,TRBV7-9,-,15,CASSLAQGADYGYTF,TGTGCCAGCAGCTTAGCGCAGGGGGCGGACTATGGCTACACCTTC
TRBJ1-6,-,TRBV10-3,few,15,CAIRGEQGVNSPLHF,TGTGCCATCAGGGGGGAACAGGGTGTCAATTCACCCCTCCACTTT
TRBJ1-1,-,TRBV2,-,12,CASSERTDRAFF,TGTGCCAGCAGTGAAAGGACAGACCGAGCTTTCTTT
TRBJ2-6,TRBD2,TRBV7-6,many,18,CASSLGLAGGSGANVLTF,TGTGCCAGCAGCTTAGGCCTAGCGGGAGGGTCTGGGGCCAACGTCCTGACTTTC
TRBJ2-3,TRBD2,TRBV12-5,few,16,CASGFLAGLDTDTQYF,TGTGCTAGTGGTTTCCTAGCGGGACTAGACACAGATACGCAGTATTTT
TRBJ2-5,-,TRBV2,-,11,CASSDRGTQYF,TGTGCCAGCAGTGATCGAGGGACCCAGTACTTC
TRBJ2-7,TRBD2,TRBV11-2,-,17,CASSLDPSLAGGYEQYF,TGTGCCAGCAGCTTAGATCCCTCCCTAGCGGGAGGCTACGAGCAGTACTTC
TRBJ2-3,-,TRBV5-1,-,17,CASSLEGRGQGTDTQYF,TGCGCCAGCAGCTTGGAGGGCCGGGGGCAGGGAACAGATACGCAGTATTTT
TRBJ2-3,-,TRBV12-3/TRBV12-4,many,15,CASTPFSGGTDTQYF,TGTGCCAGCACCCCGTTCTCGGGGGGCACAGATACGCAGTATTTT
TRBJ2-7,TRBD1,TRBV20-1,-,14,CSALYWTGVYEQYF,TGCAGTGCCCTGTATTGGACAGGGGTTTACGAGCAGTACTTC
TRBJ2-1,TRBD2,TRBV7-9,few,15,CASSSTSGRAGEQFF,TGTGCCAGCAGCTCAACTAGCGGGAGGGCCGGGGAGCAGTTCTTC
TRBJ2-1,TRBD2,TRBV27,many,19,CASSRTSGSHSISYNEQFF,TGTGCCAGCAGTCGGACTAGCGGGAGCCATTCGATATCCTACAATGAGCAGTTCTTC
TRBJ2-1,TRBD2,TRBV29-1,few,15,CSVEPLAGGPNEQFF,TGCAGCGTTGAACCACTAGCGGGGGGGCCTAATGAGCAGTTCTTC
TRBJ2-2,-,TRBV20-1,-,13,CSAQSWNTGELFF,TGCAGTGCCCAGAGTTGGAACACCGGGGAGCTGTTTTTT
TRBJ2-3,-,TRBV20-1,-,15,CSARDPGEGADTQYF,TGCAGTGCTAGAGATCCCGGGGAAGGTGCAGATACGCAGTATTTT
TRBJ2-5,-,TRBV25-1,-,13,CASSEYLGGTQYF,TGTGCCAGCAGTGAATACCTGGGGGGGACCCAGTACTTC
TRBJ2-3,TRBD2,TRBV20-1,-,14,CSASLSGGADTQYF,TGCAGTGCTTCCCTTAGCGGGGGAGCGGATACGCAGTATTTT
TRBJ1-3,-,TRBV2,many,15,CASSDTGSSGNTIYF,TGTGCCAGCAGTGATACAGGATCTTCTGGAAACACCATATATTTT
TRBJ1-1,-,TRBV29-1,-,12,CSVDGGQGLAFF,TGCAGCGTTGATGGGGGGCAGGGGTTGGCTTTCTTT
TRBJ1-1,-,TRBV19,-,15,CASSPGISMNTEAFF,TGTGCCAGTAGTCCAGGGATTTCCATGAACACTGAAGCTTTCTTT
TRBJ1-5,-,TRBV18,few,13,CASDGLFNQPQHF,TGTGCCAGCGACGGACTCTTCAATCAGCCCCAGCATTTT
TRBJ2-1,TRBD1,TRBV4-2,-,14,CASSTRQGADEQFF,TGTGCCAGCAGCACCCGACAGGGCGCCGATGAGCAGTTCTTC
TRBJ2-1,-,TRBV2,-,14,CASNADPPRGEQFF,TGTGCCAGCAATGCGGACCCGCCCCGGGGTGAGCAGTTCTTC
TRBJ2-3,-,TRBV10-3,-,11,CAIRNTDTQYF,TGTGCCATCAGAAACACAGATACGCAGTATTTT
TRBJ2-4,TRBD2,TRBV5-1,few,17,CASSPLAGVVTKNIQYF,TGCGCCAGCAGCCCGCTAGCGGGAGTGGTAACCAAAAACATTCAGTACTTC